This entry is about one TCR beta chain. Generated by immunoSEQ multiplex PCR, the TCRdb table keeps only in-frame clones and is missing some. The table lists some 150,000 clones, approximately 80% of them singletons, with around an eighth in the top ten. The record originates from a study of blood T cell repertoires in COVID-19. Study details: Spain, Italy and the United States supplied samples that represented acute and convalescent COVID-19.

This clonotype was sampled from a woman aged 55-69 years with COVID-19, enrolled during active disease. Sequenced: peripheral blood.

The CDR3: CASSDLSGSYEQYF. The CDR3 DNA sequence: TGCGCCAGCAGTGACCTTAGCGGGAGCTACGAGCAGTACTTC. The chain uses TRBV10-1 and TRBJ2-7; 9 nucleotides agree with TRBD2. The CDR3 consists of 14 residues. Trimming at V came to 3 bases and at J to 3 bases, leaving 3 bases not matched to a gene. CDR1 and CDR2 (germline): WNHNN, SYGVQD (reference sequence).